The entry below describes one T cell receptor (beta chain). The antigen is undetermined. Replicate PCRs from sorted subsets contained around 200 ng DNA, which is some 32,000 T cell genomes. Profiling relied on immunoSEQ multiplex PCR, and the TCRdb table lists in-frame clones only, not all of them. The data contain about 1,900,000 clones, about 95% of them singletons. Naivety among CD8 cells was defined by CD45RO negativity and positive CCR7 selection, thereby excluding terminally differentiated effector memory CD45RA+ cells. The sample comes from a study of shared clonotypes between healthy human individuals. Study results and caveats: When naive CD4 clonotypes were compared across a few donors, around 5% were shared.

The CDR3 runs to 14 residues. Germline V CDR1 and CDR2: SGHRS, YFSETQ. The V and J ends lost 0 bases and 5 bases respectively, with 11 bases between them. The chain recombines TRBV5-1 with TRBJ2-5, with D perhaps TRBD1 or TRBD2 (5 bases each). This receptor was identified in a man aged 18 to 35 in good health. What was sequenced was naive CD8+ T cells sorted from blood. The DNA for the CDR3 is TGCGCCAGCAGCTTGGTCCCCAGGGAGGAGACCCAGTACTTC. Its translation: CASSLVPREETQYF.